This T cell receptor (beta chain) was identified in a study of T cell responses to AZD1222 COVID-19 vaccine. Study observations and caveats: Of the AZD1222 recipients, only six were seropositive at baseline. There were mostly white British donors and more females than males, and clonal diversity was possibly underestimated. Targeting of unmutated variant regions was reportedly seen in nearly half of spike-specific TCRs.

Germline CDR1 and CDR2: MDHEN and SYDVKM. The CDR3 sequence is 15 residues long. The V end was cut by 1 base, the J end by 5 bases, with 11 bases between. Details on this clone: Antigen unknown.

Assay: immunoSEQ multiplex PCR; the TCRdb copy retains only in-frame clones and omits some. The table has around 140,000 clones, under 90% seen once. V and J are TRBV28 and TRBJ1-4, with no clear D. The sequence was obtained from an adult in good health. Sample: peripheral blood, taken on day 0 of AZD1222 vaccination. The CDR3 loop reads CASSLSVGKNEKLFF. Here the CDR3 DNA reads TGTGCCAGCAGTTTATCCGTCGGGAAGAATGAAAAACTGTTTTTT.